The 27 T cell receptor beta chains below come from one sample, sequenced in a study of identical twins. One entry per CDR3 protein, called by TCRdb with MiXCR from the 5' RACE reads. This sample has approximately 700,000 distinct CDR3 sequences, with 18% found just once. The sample was also linked to a second study, of T cells expressing NK-cell markers.

The source material was PBMCs. The origin of the receptors is a woman aged 18-29 years in good health.

This clonotype has a handful of counts. The J gene is TRBJ2-3, the V gene TRBV5-6, with 8 bases fitting TRBD2. The V gene end was trimmed by 2 bases and the J gene end by 4 bases; junction bases not matched to a gene: 12. This CDR3 contains 17 residues. The germline V gene encodes CDR1 SGHDT and CDR2 YYEEEE. The CDR3 loop reads CASSFPSGGGRADTQYF. The CDR3 DNA follows: TGTGCCAGCAGCTTTCCCTCGGGAGGGGGACGGGCAGATACGCAGTATTTT.

This clonotype appeared a few times. Written as DNA, the CDR3 is TGCGCCAGCAGCTTGGTGGCAGGCAATAATGAAAAACTGTTTTTT. It translates to CASSLVAGNNEKLFF. The rearrangement links TRBV5-1 to TRBJ1-4; no clear D. The CDR3 sequence is 15 residues long. Germline assignment: CDR1 SGHRS and CDR2 YFSETQ. The V gene lost 0 bases and the J gene lost 4 bases, with 10 bases spanning the gap.

This clonotype was recorded a few times. The chain links TRBV25-1 to TRBJ2-7, with D possibly being TRBD2 (7 bases). CDR3 size: 13 residues. Germline CDR1 and CDR2: MGHDK and SYGVNS. The V gene lost 10 bases and the J gene lost 0 bases, with 13 bases spanning the gap. CDR3 protein: CATRGDNSYEQYF. CDR3 DNA: TGTGCCACCCGGGGGGACAACTCCTACGAGCAGTACTTC.

This clonotype was picked up many times. The rearrangement links TRBV5-1 to TRBJ1-1, with D unclear. Germline V gene lookup returns CDR1 SGHRS and CDR2 YFSETQ. With 6 bases removed from V and 0 bases from J, the gap between germline ends came to 9 bases. The CDR3 is 13 amino acids. The CDR3 sequence: CASTPEVNTEAFF. CDR3 DNA: TGCGCCAGCACCCCAGAGGTGAACACTGAAGCTTTCTTT.

The J gene is TRBJ1-3, the V gene TRBV20-1; no firm D call. Trimming shortened V by 6 bases and J by 7 bases, and 10 bases separated the two germline ends. There are 11 residues in the CDR3. From germline, CDR1 is DFQATT and CDR2 SNEGSKA (reference sequence). The CDR3 loop reads CSAGVWNTIYF. CDR3 DNA: TGCAGTGCCGGGGTGTGGAACACCATATATTTT.

The CDR3 loop reads CASSYRGTSTDTQYF. The CDR3 DNA is TGCGCCAGCAGCTATCGCGGGACTAGTACAGATACGCAGTATTTT. The gene calls are TRBV5-1 and TRBJ2-3; 8 positions match TRBD2. CDR1 SGHRS and CDR2 YFSETQ come from the germline V gene. V was clipped by 3 bases and J by 3 bases; unmatched bases: 6. The CDR3 has 15 amino acids.

The rearrangement uses TRBV11-2 and TRBJ2-5; 10 bases line up with TRBD2. Germline V gene data show CDR1 as SGHAT and CDR2 as FQNNGV. The CDR3 runs to 20 residues. The junction had 24 bases not matched to a gene; V was cut back by 6 bases and J by 5 bases. CDR3 nucleotide sequence: TGTGCCAGCAGGAGACTAGCGGGCGGCCTATCGATTTATAGTGGGGAGACCCAGTACTTC. It specifies CASRRLAGGLSIYSGETQYF.

The chain carries TRBV12-3 or TRBV12-4 and TRBJ2-7, with TRBD1 as a possible D gene (7 bases). Trimming left V 4 bases short and J 1 base short, with 14 bases between. The CDR3 has 15 amino acids. The CDR3 loop is CASSWTGLPSYEQYF. CDR3 nucleotides: TGTGCCAGCAGTTGGACAGGACTACCTTCCTACGAGCAGTACTTC.

There are many counts of this clonotype. The V call is TRBV20-1, the J call TRBJ1-2; no clear D. Germline loops: CDR1 DFQATT, CDR2 SNEGSKA (reference sequence). The CDR3 is made up of 17 amino acids. Trimming shortened V by 6 bases and J by 0 bases, and 23 bases separated the two germline ends. CDR3 residues: CSAPPQLTQWANYGYTF. The DNA of the CDR3 is TGCAGTGCCCCCCCACAGTTAACACAATGGGCTAACTATGGCTACACCTTC.

This clonotype was detected a few times. The chain employs TRBV11-3 and TRBJ2-1; D remains ambiguous. The V end was cut by 5 bases, the J end by 6 bases, with 8 bases between. Germline CDR1 reads SGHNT; CDR2 reads YENEEA. The CDR3 is 12 residues long. CDR3 sequence reads: CASSPFPNEQFF. The DNA of the CDR3 is TGTGCCAGCAGCCCCTTCCCCAATGAGCAGTTCTTC.

This clonotype showed up just a few times. V and J are TRBV29-1 and TRBJ2-7; 8 bases align to TRBD1. Germline values: CDR1 SQVTM, CDR2 ANQGSEA. The CDR3 runs to 14 residues. V shed 3 bases and J 0 bases; nucleotides not matched to a gene: 4. The chain's CDR3 is CSVEGQDHSYEQYF. The CDR3 bases are TGCAGCGTTGAGGGACAGGACCACTCCTACGAGCAGTACTTC.

The J gene is TRBJ2-6, the V gene TRBV5-1, with 7 bases matching TRBD1. CDR3 length: 18 amino acids. Germline V gene data show CDR1 as SGHRS and CDR2 as YFSETQ. The V segment lost 1 base and the J segment 3 bases; nucleotides outside the gene matches: 10. In DNA, the CDR3 is TGCGCCAGCAGCTTGCAACAGGGGATAGCGCGTGGGGCCAACGTCCTGACTTTC. Amino acids: CASSLQQGIARGANVLTF. The full variable domain, its missing parts supplied by reference TRBV5-1 and TRBJ2-6, is KAGVTQTPRYLIKTRGQQVTLSCSPISGHRSVSWYQQTPGQGLQFLFEYFSETQRNKGNFPGRFSGRQFSNSRSEMNVSTLELGDSALYLCASSLQQGIARGANVLTFGAGSRLTVL.

This clonotype was observed a few times. This chain links TRBV20-1 with TRBJ2-1, with 7 nucleotides matching TRBD1. The trim removed 4 bases at V and 0 bases at J, leaving 3 bases unmatched. CDR1 DFQATT and CDR2 SNEGSKA come from the germline V gene (reference sequence). CDR3 size: 14 residues. CDR3 DNA sequence: TGCAGTGCTATGGGACAGAGCTCCTACAATGAGCAGTTCTTC. Protein product: CSAMGQSSYNEQFF.

This clonotype has only a few counts. The gene calls are TRBV6-1 and TRBJ2-7, with TRBD1 matching 9 bases. J was trimmed by 3 bases and V by 5 bases; bases with no gene match: 5. Germline-derived CDR1 and CDR2 are MNHNS and SASEGT. CDR3 size: 14 residues. This CDR3 is CASSIWDRDYEQYF. The CDR3 DNA reads as TGTGCCAGCAGTATCTGGGACAGGGACTACGAGCAGTACTTC.

This clonotype was detected a few times. J is TRBJ1-1 and V is TRBV12-3 or TRBV12-4, with a tentative D call TRBD1 (6 bases). This CDR3 is 11 amino acids long. Trimming pared 0 bases from V and 11 bases from J, leaving 7 bases between. This chain's CDR3 is CASSLAGGAFF. The CDR3 coding sequence is TGTGCCAGCAGTTTAGCAGGGGGGGCTTTCTTT.

This clonotype was counted at least ten times. The V call is TRBV20-1, the J call TRBJ2-4; D is ambiguous. In germline, CDR1 is DFQATT, CDR2 SNEGSKA (reference sequence). V dropped 6 bases and J dropped 0 bases, with 12 bases sitting between them. The CDR3 is 14 amino acids. The CDR3 sequence: CSATMGLAKNIQYF. CDR3 DNA: TGCAGTGCCACCATGGGGTTAGCCAAAAACATTCAGTACTTC.

The chain links TRBV25-1 to TRBJ2-1; weak D call: TRBD2 (7 bases). The V and J ends lost 1 base and 8 bases respectively, with 18 bases between them. Germline loops: CDR1 MGHDK, CDR2 SYGVNS. The CDR3 consists of 16 residues. The CDR3 sequence: CASSEWEGSGEDEQFF. CDR3 bases: TGTGCCAGCAGTGAATGGGAGGGATCAGGGGAGGATGAGCAGTTCTTC.

This clonotype was observed a few times. The chain employs TRBV10-3 and TRBJ2-5; 12 bases line up with TRBD2. CDR3 length: 13 residues. CDR1 ENHRY and CDR2 SYGVKD come from the germline V gene. With 7 bases clipped from V and 4 bases from J, the junction kept 1 base outside the gene matches. In DNA, the CDR3 is TGTGCCATCAAGGGACTAGCGGGAGAGACCCAGTACTTC. Its translation is CAIKGLAGETQYF.

This clonotype turned up a few times. The gene calls are TRBV12-3 or TRBV12-4 and TRBJ2-5; TRBD1 is a possible D gene (5 bases). CDR3 length equals 13 residues. V lost 2 bases, J lost 7 bases, and 11 bases lay in between. The CDR3 DNA is TGTGCCAGCAGTTTACAGGGTGTGGTGACCCAGTACTTC. Its protein is CASSLQGVVTQYF.

J is TRBJ2-3 and V is TRBV20-1, with TRBD2 matching 8 bases. Unmatched junction bases numbered 20, after V lost 6 bases and J lost 0 bases. From germline, CDR1 is DFQATT and CDR2 SNEGSKA (reference sequence). The CDR3 covers 19 residues. The CDR3 reads CSATALGERGSTSTDTQYF. The DNA for the CDR3 is TGCAGTGCCACCGCCCTAGGCGAGCGGGGGTCTACTAGCACAGATACGCAGTATTTT.

V gene TRBV20-1 combines with J gene TRBJ2-7; 9 nucleotides match TRBD2. This CDR3 is built from 14 residues. Trimming cost V 0 bases and J 11 bases; bases outside gene matches: 11. Germline V gene data show CDR1 as DFQATT and CDR2 as SNEGSKA (reference sequence). The CDR3 here is CSAREAGGPVGEYF. The DNA for the CDR3 is TGCAGTGCTAGAGAAGCGGGGGGCCCGGTGGGGGAGTACTTC.

The chain combines TRBV5-1 with TRBJ2-5; no reliable D call. V dropped 4 bases and J dropped 5 bases, with 9 bases sitting between them. Per the germline V gene, CDR1 is SGHRS and CDR2 is YFSETQ. The CDR3 is 12 amino acids. In nucleotides, the CDR3 is TGCGCCAGCAGCGGCCACATGGAGACCCAGTACTTC. Its protein is CASSGHMETQYF.

Ten or more counts support this clonotype. CDR3 protein: CASRSSGGGPQLSQYF. The CDR3 DNA is TGTGCCAGCAGATCTAGCGGGGGGGGACCCCAGTTGTCCCAGTACTTC. This chain links TRBV12-3 or TRBV12-4 with TRBJ2-5; TRBD2 aligns across 12 bases. The junction had 14 bases not matched to a gene; V was cut back by 6 bases and J by 9 bases. The CDR3 runs 16 residues.

This clonotype was counted between two and nine times. The chain combines TRBV12-3 or TRBV12-4 with TRBJ2-5; 10 bases are shared with TRBD2. J gave up 5 bases and V 7 bases, and 4 bases lay outside the gene matches. The CDR3 consists of 13 residues. CDR3: CASTQRGGETQYF. CDR3 in DNA: TGTGCCAGCACCCAGCGGGGGGGGGAGACCCAGTACTTC.

The chain links TRBV19 to TRBJ1-2; 8 nucleotides line up with TRBD1. V lost 9 bases to trimming and J lost 3 bases; unmatched junction nucleotides: 12. The CDR3 spans 15 residues. The V gene's germline CDR1 is LNHDA and CDR2 SQIVND (reference sequence). In DNA form, the CDR3 reads TGTGCCAGCGCGACGGACAGGGAGAATGACTATGGCTACACCTTC. Amino acids: CASATDRENDYGYTF. The variable domain in full, with the rest retrieved from reference TRBV19 and TRBJ1-2, is DGGITQSPKYLFRKEGQNVTLSCEQNLNHDAMYWYRQDPGQGLRLIYYSQIVNDFQKGDIAEGYSVSREKKESFPLTVTSAQKNPTAFYLCASATDRENDYGYTFGSGTRLTVV.

The rearrangement links TRBV20-1 to TRBJ1-2, with D unclear. The length of the CDR3 is 14 residues. Trimming took 2 bases from V and 5 from J, leaving 15 bases between them. The germline V gene encodes CDR1 DFQATT and CDR2 SNEGSKA (reference sequence). CDR3 protein: CSARLGFGPYGYTF. The CDR3 coding sequence is TGCAGTGCTAGATTGGGGTTCGGGCCTTATGGCTACACCTTC.

This chain connects TRBV4-2 to TRBJ2-3; 9 positions agree with TRBD2. The CDR3 covers 17 residues. Germline V gene lookup returns CDR1 LGHNA and CDR2 YNFKEQ. J lost 0 bases, V lost 0 bases, and 4 bases had no gene match. CDR3 sequence reads: CASSQELAGQSTDTQYF. The DNA of the CDR3 is TGTGCCAGCAGCCAAGAGCTAGCGGGGCAGAGCACAGATACGCAGTATTTT.